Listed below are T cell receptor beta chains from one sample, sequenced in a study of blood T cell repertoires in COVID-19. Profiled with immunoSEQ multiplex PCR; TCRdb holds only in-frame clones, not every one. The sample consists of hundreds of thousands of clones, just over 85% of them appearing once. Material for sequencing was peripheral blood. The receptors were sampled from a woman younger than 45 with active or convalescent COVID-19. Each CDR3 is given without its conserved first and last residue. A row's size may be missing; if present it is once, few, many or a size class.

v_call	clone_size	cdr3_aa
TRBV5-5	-	ASSLGRITGERNQPQH
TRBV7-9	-	ASNAQGHGEKLF
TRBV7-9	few	ASSLATGRVGNSPLH
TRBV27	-	ASSPSSGGSPYEQY
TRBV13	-	ASSLRSGAGSSYEQY
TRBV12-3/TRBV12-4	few	ASSLSEGGYT
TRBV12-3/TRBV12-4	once	ASRFRGDGYT
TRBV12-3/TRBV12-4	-	ASSLAPGQPQH
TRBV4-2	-	ASSQESQNGYT
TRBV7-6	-	ASSPTTRLADHETQY
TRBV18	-	ASSPPGRGTGELF
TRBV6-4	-	ASSDGLAGEVGEQF
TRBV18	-	ASSPGTSSTDTQY
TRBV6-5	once	ASSYSTGGWGNEQF
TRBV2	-	ASRGTASEDGAENTIY
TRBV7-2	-	ASSLALGALGNYGYT
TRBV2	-	ASSAGRGNYNEQF
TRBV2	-	ASGTDYNEQF
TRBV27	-	ASSLETSWDTQY
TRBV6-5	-	ATRLAGTNTGELF
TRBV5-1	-	ASTKDGGSYNEQF
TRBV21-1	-	ASSKAAGGYYGYT
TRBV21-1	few	ASSRRLLAGNDEQY
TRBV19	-	ASTVPGTGGGYT
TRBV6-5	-	ASRGDRGGNTIY
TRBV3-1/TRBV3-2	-	ASSQALADTDTQY
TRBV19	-	ASSRGLAGGLSTDTQY
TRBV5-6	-	ASSWAGTGNHEQY
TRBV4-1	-	ASSLEGSGPLLETQY
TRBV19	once	ASSDPGNSNQPQH
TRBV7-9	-	ASRTEETQY
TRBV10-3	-	AISESKQLEGNSPLH
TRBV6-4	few	ASSDETGLGGYT
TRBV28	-	ASSLNLAGFTDTQY
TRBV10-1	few	ASRQAGLDHYEQY
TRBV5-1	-	ASSLGDRVYEQY
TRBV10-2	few	ASSVSPGANYGYT
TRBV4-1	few	ASSQVEGAFDQPQH
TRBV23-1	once	ASSQSGRHNSPLH
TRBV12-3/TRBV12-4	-	ASQGTSGEQY
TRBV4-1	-	ASSQTGTDDQPQH
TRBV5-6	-	ASSLQGQETQY